This TCR beta chain was captured by sequencing in a study of T-cell reconstitution after alpha-beta-depleted transplantation in children. With V trimmed by 1 base and J by 7 bases, 12 bases remained unmatched. Per germline, CDR1 SGHAT and CDR2 FQDESV (reference sequence). The CDR3 contains 17 residues. Unique molecular identifiers featured in how the TCRbeta library was prepared. TCRdb re-called the PCR reads through MiXCR, storing one row per CDR3 protein. The data show roughly 490,000 distinct CDR3 sequences, about 10% seen once. Source: PBMCs, mostly from graft donor cells, taken 180 days after TCRalphabeta/CD19-depleted stem cell transplant. This TCR was recovered from a female patient aged 2-15 years who had a stem cell transplant for aplastic anemia, so the T cells may come from the graft donor. V gene TRBV11-1 combines with J gene TRBJ2-2; 7 bases fit TRBD2. The CDR3 region has the DNA TGTGCCAGCAGCTTAGTTGGTGGACTAGGATCTGGCGGGGAGCTGTTTTTT. Protein: CASSLVGGLGSGGELFF.